Below, 17 T cell receptor beta chains from the same sample are listed, as sequenced in a study of shared clonotypes between healthy human individuals. Generated by immunoSEQ multiplex PCR, the TCRdb table keeps only in-frame clones and is missing some. The table has millions of clones, roughly 95% seen once. The sequenced material came from naive CD4+ T cells sorted from blood. Subset of the sample: CD45RA+ positively selected. Receptors were obtained from a man between 18 and 35 years old in good health.

With regard to this clone: Additional DNA sequences in this sample encode the identical CDR3. V gene TRBV28 combines with J gene TRBJ1-2; 7 positions match TRBD1. CDR3 length: 12 amino acids. Trimming cost V 3 bases and J 5 bases; bases outside gene matches: 0. Germline V gives CDR1 MDHEN, CDR2 SYDVKM. The CDR3 reads CASSLTGYGYTF. CDR3 in DNA: TGTGCCAGCAGTTTGACAGGGTATGGCTACACCTTC.

The rearrangement uses TRBV6-1 and TRBJ2-1; 7 bases align to TRBD2. V lost 0 bases, J lost 9 bases, and 5 bases stayed unmatched. Per the germline V gene, CDR1 is MNHNS and CDR2 is SASEGT. The CDR3 totals 14 residues. The CDR3 sequence: CASSEAPGLLEQFF. Written as DNA, the CDR3 is TGTGCCAGCAGTGAAGCACCGGGACTACTTGAGCAGTTCTTC.

The rearrangement uses TRBV2 and TRBJ2-7, with D perhaps TRBD1 (5 bases). The CDR3 length is 13 residues. The germline gives CDR1 SNHLY, CDR2 FYNNEI. Trimming took 1 base from V and 7 from J, leaving 11 bases between them. Here the CDR3 reads CASSEVRGQEQYF. CDR3 nucleotides: TGTGCCAGCAGTGAAGTAAGGGGCCAGGAGCAGTACTTC.

V is TRBV5-1 and J is TRBJ2-3; D may be TRBD1 or TRBD2 (5 bases each). The germline V gene has CDR1 SGHRS and CDR2 YFSETQ. The CDR3 covers 15 residues. V lost 2 bases, J lost 2 bases, and 12 bases lay in between. In DNA, the CDR3 is TGCGCCAGCAGCTTACCCACGGGGACCACAGATACGCAGTATTTT. The encoded protein is CASSLPTGTTDTQYF.

The rearrangement uses TRBV10-3 and TRBJ2-7, with unresolved D. The V gene lost 6 bases and the J gene lost 0 bases, with 18 bases spanning the gap. Germline V gene lookup returns CDR1 ENHRY and CDR2 SYGVKD. The CDR3 loop spans 16 amino acids. The CDR3 DNA sequence: TGTGCCATCAGATTCGAAAGGGAATCCTTCTCCTACGAGCAGTACTTC. Its protein is CAIRFERESFSYEQYF.

Concerning this clone itself: Other DNA sequences within the sample encode an identical CDR3. The chain uses TRBV19 and TRBJ1-1, with D possibly matching TRBD1 (5 bases). The germline CDR1 and CDR2 sequences are LNHDA and SQIVND (reference sequence). The CDR3 spans 14 residues. The ends were cut back, 5 bases at V and 4 bases at J, with 14 bases in the middle. CDR3 amino acids: CASSVGGLGTEAFF. For the CDR3, the DNA is TGTGCCAGTAGTGTCGGGGGATTAGGCACTGAAGCTTTCTTT.

V is TRBV10-2 and J is TRBJ2-2, with D perhaps assigned TRBD1 or TRBD2 (5 bases each). V lost 7 bases, J lost 6 bases, and 15 bases lay in between. The CDR3 spans 14 residues. Germline V gene sequence: CDR1 WSHSY, CDR2 SAAADI. The CDR3: CASTLLGAPGELFF. The CDR3 bases are TGCGCCAGCACCCTACTCGGGGCGCCCGGGGAGCTGTTTTTT.

The chain carries TRBV6-1 and TRBJ1-2; 7 bases match TRBD1. CDR3 length equals 13 residues. The V gene end was trimmed by 8 bases and the J gene end by 3 bases; junction bases not matched to a gene: 6. CDR1 and CDR2 (germline): MNHNS, SASEGT. CDR3 in amino acids: CASGPDRDYGYTF. The CDR3 nucleotides read TGTGCCAGCGGGCCCGACAGGGACTATGGCTACACCTTC.

This clone was seen more than once but under ten times. This rearrangement joins TRBV12-5 to TRBJ1-2; D possibly corresponds to TRBD1 (6 bases). The CDR3 is 16 residues long. V was trimmed by 0 bases and J by 4 bases, leaving 15 bases between them. Germline V lookup: CDR1 LGHNT, CDR2 FRNRAP. This CDR3 reads CASGLVPNDRLYGYTF. The CDR3 DNA reads TGTGCTAGTGGTTTGGTACCCAACGACAGGCTCTATGGCTACACCTTC.

The chain couples TRBV9 to TRBJ1-1, with D hard to call. The CDR3 runs 13 residues. CDR1 and CDR2 from the germline V gene are SGDLS and YYNGEE. V was trimmed by 0 bases and J by 7 bases, leaving 10 bases between them. The CDR3 DNA is TGTGCCAGCAGCGTAGGACTGGGGAATGAAGCTTTCTTT. Amino acid sequence: CASSVGLGNEAFF.

This chain connects TRBV7-8 to TRBJ2-5; D may be TRBD1 (6 bases). There are 14 residues in the CDR3. Germline V gene sequence: CDR1 SGHVS, CDR2 FQNEAQ. The V and J ends lost 4 bases and 7 bases respectively, with 16 bases between them. DNA for the CDR3: TGTGCCAGCAGCTCGGACAGTAGGGAAGGGACCCAGTACTTC. Amino acid sequence: CASSSDSREGTQYF.

The DNA of the CDR3 is TGTGCCAGCAGTGGGGACAGTGGCACTGAAGCTTTCTTT. Amino acids: CASSGDSGTEAFF. V usage is TRBV25-1 and J usage is TRBJ1-1; 7 bases are a match to TRBD1. V gave up 4 bases and J gave up 4 bases; unmatched junction bases: 3. Looked up from germline, CDR1 is MGHDK and CDR2 is SYGVNS. CDR3 size: 13 residues.

Points on this clone: Other DNA sequences in the sample encode the same CDR3. The J gene is TRBJ2-5, the V gene TRBV5-1; 7 bases map to TRBD1. The CDR3 sequence is 14 residues long. With 0 bases clipped from V and 2 bases from J, the junction kept 1 base outside the gene matches. Germline loops: CDR1 SGHRS, CDR2 YFSETQ. The CDR3 nucleotides are TGCGCCAGCAGCTTGGGACAGGGACAAGAGACCCAGTACTTC. It yields the protein CASSLGQGQETQYF.

The chain carries TRBV19 and TRBJ2-1; D may correspond to TRBD1 or TRBD2 (5 bases each). Germline V gene sequence: CDR1 LNHDA, CDR2 SQIVND (reference sequence). The CDR3 consists of 15 residues. The germline V and J ends were trimmed by 2 bases and 5 bases, with 13 bases remaining between them. In DNA form, the CDR3 reads TGTGCCAGTAGTATAACAAAGCTGGGACACAATGAGCAGTTCTTC. Residues: CASSITKLGHNEQFF.

The J gene is TRBJ2-5, the V gene TRBV5-1, with no clear D. V was trimmed by 2 bases and J by 5 bases, leaving 10 bases between them. CDR1 is SGHRS, CDR2 YFSETQ, per germline. The CDR3 runs to 13 residues. DNA for the CDR3: TGCGCCAGCAGCTTTTCCAGTTCGGAGACCCAGTACTTC. The encoded protein is CASSFSSSETQYF.

V is TRBV6-6 and J is TRBJ2-5; D possibly corresponds to TRBD1 (5 bases). Germline assignment: CDR1 MNHNY and CDR2 SVGAGI (reference sequence). V was trimmed by 7 bases and J by 5 bases, leaving 11 bases between them. This CDR3 spans 12 amino acids. CDR3 DNA: TGTGCCAGCACCTGGGGCTACGAGACCCAGTACTTC. Its translation: CASTWGYETQYF.

J is TRBJ2-1 and V is TRBV25-1; possibly TRBD2 for D (6 bases). CDR1 is MGHDK, CDR2 SYGVNS, per germline. The ends were cut back, 0 bases at V and 1 base at J, with 10 bases in the middle. This CDR3 is 16 amino acids long. The chain's CDR3 is CASSEYTGESYNEQFF. CDR3 sequence (DNA): TGTGCCAGCAGTGAATACACGGGGGAATCCTACAATGAGCAGTTCTTC. The whole variable domain, filled in from reference TRBV25-1 and TRBJ2-1, reads EADIYQTPRYLVIGTGKKITLECSQTMGHDKMYWYQQDPGMELHLIHYSYGVNSTEKGDLSSESTVSRIRTEHFPLTLESARPSHTSQYLCASSEYTGESYNEQFFGPGTRLTVL.